The 27 T cell receptor beta chains reported below all come from one sample, sequenced in a study of T-cell memory formation after mild COVID-19. One entry per CDR3 protein, called by TCRdb with MiXCR from the 5' RACE reads. The sample shows approximately 300,000 distinct CDR3 sequences, less than 20% of them seen only once. Sequencing was performed on PBMCs or a T cell subset sorted from them (not recorded which). Receptors originate from a man aged 18 to 30 who had mild COVID-19 (a few samples of this study predate the infection). Cell type and time point are not known.

This clonotype was seen a handful of times. The chain joins TRBV2 to TRBJ2-1; 7 bases fit TRBD2. This CDR3 comprises 13 residues. Germline values: CDR1 SNHLY, CDR2 FYNNEI. Losses at the gene ends were 2 bases for V and 9 bases for J; bases not matched to a gene: 4. The CDR3 sequence is CASSEREGSEQFF. The CDR3 DNA is TGTGCCAGCAGTGAAAGGGAGGGGAGTGAGCAGTTCTTC.

This clonotype was counted between two and nine times. This chain links TRBV5-5 with TRBJ2-3, with D tentatively TRBD2 (5 bases). The CDR3 runs 13 residues. Trimming cost V 5 bases and J 5 bases, with 12 bases left between them. Germline CDR1 reads SGHKS; CDR2 reads YYEKEE (reference sequence). In nucleotides, the CDR3 is TGTGCCAGCAGTTCGTCGGGAATAGATACGCAGTATTTT. Its protein product is CASSSSGIDTQYF. Full variable domain (remainder filled in from reference TRBV5-5 and TRBJ2-3): DAGVTQSPTHLIKTRGQQVTLRCSPISGHKSVSWYQQVLGQGPQFIFQYYEKEERGRGNFPDRFSARQFPNYSSELNVNALLLGDSALYLCASSSSGIDTQYFGPGTRLTVL.

This clonotype was detected many times. The rearrangement joins TRBV4-2 to TRBJ2-5, with unresolved D. Germline lookup yields CDR1 LGHNA and CDR2 YNFKEQ. V was clipped by 1 base and J by 7 bases, with 13 bases between them. CDR3 length equals 14 residues. The CDR3 DNA reads TGTGCCAGCAGCCAAGCCCCAATGGTGGGGACCCAGTACTTC. It yields the protein CASSQAPMVGTQYF.

This clonotype was detected only a few times. The conserved final phenylalanine or tryptophan is absent from the CDR3, which likely points to a read error. The DNA for the CDR3 is TGTGCCAGCAGTCCGGGAATAAATGAGCAGTTCCTC. This translates into CASSPGINEQFL. This chain joins TRBV6-6 and TRBJ2-1; D might be TRBD2 (5 bases). The CDR3 is made up of 12 amino acids. Germline V gives CDR1 MNHNY, CDR2 SVGAGI (reference sequence). Trimming took off 5 bases at V and 7 bases at J, with 9 bases between the two ends.

Ten or more counts support this clonotype. The chain couples TRBV5-1 to TRBJ2-1, with D possibly being TRBD1 or TRBD2 (5 bases each). CDR1 and CDR2 (germline): SGHRS, YFSETQ. Trimming took 0 bases from V and 7 from J, leaving 8 bases between them. This CDR3 contains 13 residues. The CDR3 protein is CASSLGDANEQFF. The CDR3 bases are TGCGCCAGCAGCTTGGGGGACGCAAATGAGCAGTTCTTC.

This clonotype occurred a few times. The gene calls are TRBV7-8 and TRBJ1-3, with D unresolved. Trimming removed 3 bases from V and 2 bases from J, with 5 bases in between. Per germline, CDR1 SGHVS and CDR2 FQNEAQ. CDR3 length: 13 amino acids. The CDR3 DNA sequence: TGTGCCAGCAGCTTCCCCGCTGGAAACACCATATATTTT. Translated: CASSFPAGNTIYF.

In its sample, this clonotype was seen a few times. This chain links TRBV30 with TRBJ2-7, with TRBD2 as a possible D gene (6 bases). V lost 1 base and J 2 bases, leaving 9 bases between the germline ends. Germline CDR1 and CDR2: GTSNPN and SVGIG (reference sequence). The CDR3 length is 13 residues. As DNA, the CDR3 is TGTGCCTGGAGTGGGGACTCTCCCTACGAGCAGTACTTC. It translates to CAWSGDSPYEQYF.

This clonotype was observed a handful of times. This chain uses TRBV20-1 with TRBJ2-3; D possibly uses TRBD1 or TRBD2 (5 bases each). V dropped 0 bases and J dropped 6 bases, with 13 bases sitting between them. Germline V gives CDR1 DFQATT, CDR2 SNEGSKA (reference sequence). The CDR3 covers 14 residues. Written as DNA, the CDR3 is TGCAGTGCTAGAGATGCCGGGGCATCGGATACGCAGTATTTT. Its protein is CSARDAGASDTQYF.

This clonotype was recorded many times. V usage is TRBV25-1 and J usage is TRBJ2-5, with D unresolved. Germline V lookup: CDR1 MGHDK, CDR2 SYGVNS. Trimming stripped 5 bases from V and 2 bases from J, with 9 bases between. This CDR3 spans 13 amino acids. This CDR3 is CASSSPGQETQYF. The CDR3 nucleotides are TGTGCCAGCAGTTCCCCGGGTCAAGAGACCCAGTACTTC.

This clonotype has at least ten counts. The V call is TRBV5-1, the J call TRBJ2-7; D call uncertain. There are 15 residues in the CDR3. V lost 4 bases, J lost 1 base, and 15 bases lay in between. Germline V gene data show CDR1 as SGHRS and CDR2 as YFSETQ. CDR3 sequence (DNA): TGCGCCAGCAGCCCCTATGACGTTTCTTCCTACGAGCAGTACTTC. It yields the protein CASSPYDVSSYEQYF.

The chain has TRBV6-2 or TRBV6-3 and TRBJ1-2; D may be TRBD1 (6 bases). The V end lost 0 bases, the J end lost 11 bases, and 10 bases lay between the germline ends. From germline, CDR1 is MNHEY and CDR2 SVGEGT. The CDR3 extends over 12 amino acids. CDR3 in amino acids: CASSYSGQRYTF. The CDR3 DNA reads TGTGCCAGCAGTTACTCGGGACAACGTTACACCTTC.

A few counts support this clonotype. The chain combines TRBV20-1 with TRBJ1-6; unclear D gene. CDR3 length: 14 residues. CDR1 is DFQATT and CDR2 is SNEGSKA in the germline V gene (reference sequence). V gave up 1 base and J gave up 10 bases, with 14 bases separating them. CDR3 protein: CSARVPPQDSPLHF. For the CDR3, the DNA is TGCAGTGCTAGAGTCCCCCCCCAGGACTCACCCCTCCACTTT.

This clonotype was recorded a few times. This chain links TRBV7-2 with TRBJ2-7, with a weak D call TRBD2 (5 bases). Trimming took off 7 bases at V and 6 bases at J, with 19 bases between the two ends. CDR3 length: 14 amino acids. Germline V gives CDR1 SGHTA, CDR2 FQGNSA. This CDR3 is CASTPGLDLGEQYF. CDR3 DNA sequence: TGTGCCAGCACCCCCGGACTGGATTTGGGCGAGCAGTACTTC.

This clonotype was recorded a few times. V and J are TRBV29-1 and TRBJ1-4; D is possibly TRBD1 (5 bases). This CDR3 region has 13 residues. V was pared by 4 bases and J by 3 bases, with 9 bases between. Germline lookup yields CDR1 SQVTM and CDR2 ANQGSEA. The CDR3 reads CSVVGTANEKLFF. The CDR3 DNA follows: TGCAGCGTTGTAGGGACGGCTAATGAAAAACTGTTTTTT.

The chain joins TRBV29-1 to TRBJ2-7, with D possibly matching TRBD1 (6 bases). Germline lookup yields CDR1 SQVTM and CDR2 ANQGSEA. The V and J ends lost 4 bases and 3 bases respectively, with 10 bases between them. The CDR3 runs to 12 residues. DNA of the CDR3: TGCAGCGTTGTGGGGGACAACTACGAGCAGTACTTC. This gives the protein CSVVGDNYEQYF.

The chain employs TRBV28 and TRBJ1-2, with TRBD1 as a possible D gene (5 bases). The CDR3 spans 14 residues. CDR1 is MDHEN, CDR2 SYDVKM, per germline. V dropped 6 bases and J dropped 5 bases, with 16 bases sitting between them. The CDR3 bases are TGTGCCAGCAGCCTCGTAGAGGGGTATTATGGCTACACCTTC. It codes for CASSLVEGYYGYTF.

This sequence joins TRBV7-7 and TRBJ2-5, with D maybe TRBD2 (6 bases). In germline, CDR1 is SSHAT, CDR2 FNYEAQ (reference sequence). Trimming took 1 base from V and 4 from J, leaving 13 bases between them. The CDR3 contains 15 residues. The CDR3 region has the DNA TGTGCCAGCAGCTTAGTTGGAGGGAACCTAGAGACCCAGTACTTC. It codes for CASSLVGGNLETQYF.

The chain joins TRBV9 to TRBJ1-2; 8 bases fit TRBD1. Germline V gives CDR1 SGDLS, CDR2 YYNGEE. V shed 0 bases and J 7 bases; nucleotides not matched to a gene: 8. There are 15 residues in the CDR3. CDR3 loop: CASSVEGQGLLGYTF. The CDR3 DNA reads TGTGCCAGCAGCGTAGAAGGACAGGGCCTCCTTGGCTACACCTTC.

The chain joins TRBV4-3 to TRBJ2-5; possibly TRBD2 for D (6 bases). CDR1 and CDR2 (germline): LGHNA, YSLEER. This CDR3 is 15 amino acids long. The V and J ends lost 0 bases and 5 bases respectively, with 13 bases between them. CDR3 coding DNA: TGCGCCAGCAGCCAAGACTTCTCTGGAGGGGAGACCCAGTACTTC. Its translation is CASSQDFSGGETQYF.

The V call is TRBV15, the J call TRBJ2-1; D is undetermined. In germline, CDR1 is LNHNV, CDR2 YYDKDF (reference sequence). CDR3 length: 14 residues. V was pared by 2 bases and J by 7 bases, with 12 bases between. The DNA for the CDR3 is TGTGCCACCAGCAGAATCCCCGAACAAAATGAGCAGTTCTTC. Encoded protein: CATSRIPEQNEQFF.

This clonotype appeared many times. This sequence joins TRBV12-3 or TRBV12-4 and TRBJ2-7, with D unclear. With 3 bases removed from V and 3 bases from J, the gap between germline ends came to 12 bases. This CDR3 region has 14 residues. CDR3 region: CASSFRPLDYEQYF. CDR3 DNA sequence: TGTGCCAGCAGTTTCAGGCCCTTGGACTACGAGCAGTACTTC.

This clonotype was detected ten times or more. In DNA, the CDR3 is TGTGCCAGCAGACGAACCGGGACAGGGGGAGATACGCAGTATTTT. Its protein product is CASRRTGTGGDTQYF. The chain employs TRBV7-2 and TRBJ2-3, with 11 bases identical to TRBD1. The CDR3 covers 15 residues. Germline loops: CDR1 SGHTA, CDR2 FQGNSA. The V segment lost 6 bases and the J segment 5 bases; nucleotides outside the gene matches: 7.

A few counts support this clonotype. The V and J genes are TRBV12-3 or TRBV12-4 and TRBJ2-5; D tentatively reads TRBD1 or TRBD2 (7 bases each). The CDR3 has 15 residues. V lost 4 bases and J 4 bases, leaving 16 bases between the germline ends. In DNA form, the CDR3 reads TGTGCCAGCAGTTCCCCCGACAGGGAGGGAGAGACCCAGTACTTC. Its protein product is CASSSPDREGETQYF.

V and J are TRBV6-2 or TRBV6-3 and TRBJ2-3; the match to TRBD2 covers 12 bases. Germline loops: CDR1 MNHEY, CDR2 SVGEGT. J gave up 4 bases and V 5 bases, and 4 bases lay outside the gene matches. The CDR3 runs 15 residues. CDR3 protein: CASSRLAGEADTQYF. The CDR3 DNA sequence: TGTGCCAGCAGTCGACTAGCGGGGGAAGCAGATACGCAGTATTTT.

V and J are TRBV4-3 and TRBJ1-4; 9 nucleotides agree with TRBD1. V was clipped by 6 bases and J by 8 bases; unmatched bases: 7. CDR1 is LGHNA, CDR2 YSLEER, per germline. CDR3 length: 14 amino acids. DNA for the CDR3: TGCGCCAGCAGGCAGACAGGGGGGGACGAAAAACTGTTTTTT. This sequence encodes CASRQTGGDEKLFF.

CDR3 region: CASSDRYTGELFF. DNA for the CDR3: TGTGCCAGCAGCGACAGGTACACCGGGGAGCTGTTTTTT. The V call is TRBV9, the J call TRBJ2-2; D may be TRBD1 (5 bases). Germline CDR1 and CDR2: SGDLS and YYNGEE. Trimming took off 3 bases at V and 3 bases at J, with 6 bases between the two ends. CDR3 size: 13 residues.

This clonotype has a handful of counts. The rearrangement links TRBV7-6 to TRBJ2-7, with D possibly being TRBD2 (5 bases). The CDR3 extends over 15 amino acids. The germline V gene encodes CDR1 SGHVS and CDR2 FNYEAQ. Deletions cut 2 bases from V and 4 bases from J, with 15 bases between. The CDR3 spells CASSLWQEDSYEQYF. CDR3 nucleotide sequence: TGTGCCAGCAGCTTATGGCAGGAGGATTCTTACGAGCAGTACTTC.